This T cell receptor (beta chain) comes out of a study of vaccination effects on CD4 cells after COVID-19. Overall study: Median timing of post-vaccine samples was 72 days after the second dose.

Cultured cells yielded isolated CD4+ T cells after more than nine days. Each participant received a vaccine that was either BNT162b2 or mRNA-1273, given as two doses. Replacing half the medium with IL-2 medium was done on days 3 and 7. Findings and limits, study-wide: Clones induced by infection and by vaccine showed marked clonal contraction late after vaccination.

Sequencing used immunoSEQ multiplex PCR; TCRdb keeps in-frame clones, though not all of them. The sample lists tens of thousands of clones, less than 75% occurring once. This clone appeared a single time. Antigen unknown. Germline CDR1 and CDR2: ENHRY and SYGVKD. This CDR3 has 13 residues. Trimming cost V 5 bases and J 1 base, with 8 bases left between them. The V gene is TRBV10-3, the J gene TRBJ1-1, with a possible D match to TRBD1 (6 bases). The receptor's source is a human donor who received a COVID-19 vaccine. The specimen comprised CD4+ T cells from PBMCs cultured without peptide, sampled after COVID-19 vaccination. CDR3 in amino acids: CAISPQGNTEAFF. In nucleotides, the CDR3 is TGTGCCATCAGTCCACAGGGGAACACTGAAGCTTTCTTT.